The 13 T cell receptor beta chains in this list originate from one sample, sequenced in a study of cytomegalovirus exposure and HLA in healthy donors. This PCR relied on a set of 60 Vbeta primers and 13 Jbeta primers. TCRdb's copy holds only in-frame clones and misses some; the assay was immunoSEQ multiplex PCR. This listing includes around 140,000 clones. Source material: PBMCs. The receptors come from a male donor in good health and CMV-seronegative.

The chain uses TRBV10-3 and TRBJ1-1; 8 bases align to TRBD1. V shed 5 bases and J 0 bases; nucleotides not matched to a gene: 2. The CDR3 length is 14 residues. Germline loops: CDR1 ENHRY, CDR2 SYGVKD. This CDR3 is CAISWDRLNTEAFF. The CDR3 DNA sequence: TGTGCCATCAGTTGGGACAGGTTGAACACTGAAGCTTTCTTT.

The V call is TRBV18, the J call TRBJ2-1; 8 bases align to TRBD1. Trimming cost V 0 bases and J 0 bases; bases outside gene matches: 1. The CDR3 is 16 amino acids. Germline assignment: CDR1 KGHSH and CDR2 LQKENI. The CDR3 coding sequence is TGTGCCAGCTCACCACCTGGGACAGGCTCCTACAATGAGCAGTTCTTC. Translating it yields CASSPPGTGSYNEQFF.

The genes are TRBV19 and TRBJ1-2; D is undetermined. Trimming shortened V by 4 bases and J by 3 bases, and 12 bases separated the two germline ends. Germline lookup yields CDR1 LNHDA and CDR2 SQIVND (reference sequence). The CDR3 runs 14 residues. The CDR3 sequence is CASSKARLDYGYTF. CDR3 in DNA: TGTGCCAGTAGTAAGGCCCGGCTAGACTATGGCTACACCTTC.

J is TRBJ1-2 and V is TRBV7-2, with D uncertain. V shed 2 bases and J shed 1 base, with 8 bases lying between them. CDR3 size: 14 residues. From germline, CDR1 is SGHTA and CDR2 FQGNSA. The CDR3 is CASSLRRLNYGYTF. Written as DNA, the CDR3 is TGTGCCAGCAGCTTAAGGCGGCTTAACTATGGCTACACCTTC.

The chain employs TRBV6-5 and TRBJ1-1; D call uncertain. Trimming cost V 5 bases and J 6 bases, with 7 bases left between them. CDR3 length: 11 amino acids. Germline-derived CDR1 and CDR2 are MNHEY and SVGAGI. The CDR3 loop is CASSKAAEAFF. As DNA, the CDR3 is TGTGCCAGCAGTAAGGCGGCTGAAGCTTTCTTT.

The V call is TRBV28, the J call TRBJ1-2; D is unresolved. This CDR3 region has 11 residues. V was pared by 6 bases and J by 9 bases, with 11 bases between. The germline CDR1 and CDR2 sequences are MDHEN and SYDVKM. This CDR3 reads CASREESSYTF. The CDR3 region has the DNA TGTGCCAGCAGGGAGGAGTCGAGCTACACCTTC.

The J gene is TRBJ1-1, the V gene TRBV7-3; D is unclear. This CDR3 comprises 13 residues. V lost 0 bases to trimming and J lost 3 bases, with 5 bases between them. Per germline, CDR1 SGHTA and CDR2 FQGTGA. CDR3 residues: CASSLTRDTEAFF. DNA of the CDR3: TGTGCCAGCAGCTTAACCCGGGACACTGAAGCTTTCTTT. The full variable domain, its missing parts supplied by reference TRBV7-3 and TRBJ1-1, is GAGVSQTPSNKVTEKGKYVELRCDPISGHTALYWYRQSLGQGPEFLIYFQGTGAADDSGLPNDRFFAVRPEGSVSTLKIQRTERGDSAVYLCASSLTRDTEAFFGQGTRLTVV.

The chain combines TRBV30 with TRBJ1-6, with D possibly matching TRBD1 (5 bases). This CDR3 has 15 amino acids. Germline CDR1 GTSNPN, CDR2 SVGIG (reference sequence). Trimming removed 1 base at V and 5 bases at J, with 12 bases between. This CDR3 is CAWSAGGADNSPLHF. The CDR3 DNA is TGTGCCTGGAGTGCGGGAGGGGCAGATAATTCACCCCTCCACTTT.

V and J are TRBV9 and TRBJ1-2, with TRBD1 identical over 9 bases. After removal of 2 bases from V and 5 bases from J, the junction contained 13 bases not matched to a gene. CDR1 is SGDLS and CDR2 is YYNGEE in the germline V gene. This CDR3 contains 17 residues. CDR3 DNA: TGTGCCAGCAGCGTCCGACCGGGACAGGGTTCGAGATATGGCTACACCTTC. Encoded protein: CASSVRPGQGSRYGYTF.

This chain links TRBV30 with TRBJ2-7; D is uncertain. In germline, CDR1 is GTSNPN, CDR2 SVGIG (reference sequence). V gave up 5 bases and J gave up 2 bases, with 10 bases separating them. The CDR3 is made up of 12 amino acids. The CDR3 DNA reads TGTGCCTGGCGGGTGGCGACCTACGAGCAGTACTTC. It specifies CAWRVATYEQYF.

A remark on this clone: This CDR3 is also generated by other DNA sequences in the sample. This chain connects TRBV18 to TRBJ2-7; D is unresolved. Trimming stripped 0 bases from V and 0 bases from J, with 6 bases between. Looked up from germline, CDR1 is KGHSH and CDR2 is LQKENI. The CDR3 extends over 14 amino acids. CDR3 nucleotides: TGTGCCAGCTCACCACCCACAGTCTCCTACGAGCAGTACTTC. This encodes CASSPPTVSYEQYF.

V gene TRBV30 combines with J gene TRBJ2-7; 10 bases are a match to TRBD1. V gave up 5 bases and J gave up 4 bases; unmatched junction bases: 8. CDR3 length equals 14 residues. Looked up from germline, CDR1 is GTSNPN and CDR2 is SVGIG (reference sequence). CDR3 sequence: CAWYKPGQGYEQYF. DNA for the CDR3: TGTGCCTGGTATAAACCGGGACAGGGGTACGAGCAGTACTTC.

The chain recombines TRBV6-5 with TRBJ2-2, with no clear D. CDR1 MNHEY and CDR2 SVGAGI come from the germline V gene. V was cut by 1 base and J by 1 base, with 7 bases left in between. The CDR3 runs 15 residues. The CDR3: CASSYFSGNTGELFF. In nucleotides, the CDR3 is TGTGCCAGCAGTTACTTCTCCGGGAACACCGGGGAGCTGTTTTTT.